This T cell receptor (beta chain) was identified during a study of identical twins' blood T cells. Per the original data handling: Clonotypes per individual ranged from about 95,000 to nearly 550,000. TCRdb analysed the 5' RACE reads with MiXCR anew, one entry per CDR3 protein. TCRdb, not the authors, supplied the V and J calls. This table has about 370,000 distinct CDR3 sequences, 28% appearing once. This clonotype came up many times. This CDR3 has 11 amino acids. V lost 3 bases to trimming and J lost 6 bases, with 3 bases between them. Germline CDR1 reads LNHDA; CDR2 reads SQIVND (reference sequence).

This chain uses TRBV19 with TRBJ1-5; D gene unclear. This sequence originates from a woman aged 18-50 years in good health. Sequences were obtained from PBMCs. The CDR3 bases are TGTGCCAGTAGTATCGGTCAGCCCCAGCATTTT. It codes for CASSIGQPQHF.